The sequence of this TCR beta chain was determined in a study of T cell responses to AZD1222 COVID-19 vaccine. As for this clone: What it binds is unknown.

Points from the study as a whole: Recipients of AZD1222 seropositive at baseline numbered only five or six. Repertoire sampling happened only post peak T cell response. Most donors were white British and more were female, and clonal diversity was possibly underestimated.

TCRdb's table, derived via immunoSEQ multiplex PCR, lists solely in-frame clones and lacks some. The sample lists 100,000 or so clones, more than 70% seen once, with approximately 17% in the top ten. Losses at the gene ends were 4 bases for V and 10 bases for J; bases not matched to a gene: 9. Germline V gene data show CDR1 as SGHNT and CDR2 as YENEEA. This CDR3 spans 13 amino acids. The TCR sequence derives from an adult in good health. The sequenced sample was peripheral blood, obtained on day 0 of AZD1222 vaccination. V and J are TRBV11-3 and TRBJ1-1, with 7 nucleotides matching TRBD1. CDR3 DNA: TGTGCCAGCAGCTCCCTACAGGGGTGGGGAGCTTTCTTT. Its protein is CASSSLQGWGAFF.